The 25 T cell receptor beta chains below all came from one sample that was sequenced in a study of metastatic and nonmetastatic thyroid tumors. Each patient came to thyroid surgery without any prior treatment (of any kind). MiXCR was used by TCRdb to re-call the PCR reads. The sample records some 40,000 clones, approximately 12% being singletons. Sequenced material: blood. The origin of the receptors is a female donor with papillary thyroid cancer or a benign thyroid nodule (not recorded which). Some clones in this sample may be carry-over from other donors' samples.

In this sample, this clone turned up many times. The CDR3 region is CASSPVWGSHEQYF. The CDR3 nucleotides are TGTGCCAGCAGTCCCGTGTGGGGGAGTCACGAGCAGTACTTC. This chain links TRBV27 with TRBJ2-7, with D perhaps being TRBD1 or TRBD2 (5 bases each). The V end was cut by 5 bases, the J end by 5 bases, with 16 bases between. The CDR3 contains 14 residues. Germline loops: CDR1 MNHEY, CDR2 SMNVEV (reference sequence).

This clone was counted only a few times. The rearrangement uses TRBV11-3 and TRBJ2-1; the match to TRBD2 covers 7 bases. V lost 5 bases to trimming and J lost 2 bases; unmatched junction nucleotides: 3. Per the germline V gene, CDR1 is SGHNT and CDR2 is YENEEA. This CDR3 contains 14 residues. The CDR3 DNA is TGTGCCAGCAGCGCGGGGGACCCCTACAATGAGCAGTTCTTC. Translating it yields CASSAGDPYNEQFF.

Many counts were recorded for this clone. Possible read error: a much larger clone is one base away. The J gene is TRBJ2-2, the V gene TRBV28; D tentatively reads TRBD1 or TRBD2 (5 bases each). The CDR3 is 13 residues long. Germline CDR1 MDHEN, CDR2 SYDVKM. V dropped 5 bases and J dropped 6 bases, with 10 bases sitting between them. The CDR3 reads CASSPGGAGELFF. CDR3 bases: TGTGCCAGCAGTCCTGGGGGAGCCGGGGAGCTGTTTTTT.

A word on this clone: Just one base apart from a much larger clone, this may be a read error. This chain joins TRBV7-9 and TRBJ2-4; 8 bases align to TRBD1. This CDR3 has 15 amino acids. Germline CDR1 reads SEHNR; CDR2 reads FQNEAQ (reference sequence). The CDR3 sequence is CASSNTGGAKNIEYF. CDR3 coding DNA: TGTGCCAGCAGTAATACAGGGGGAGCCAAAAACATTGAGTACTTC.

This clone showed up many times. The chain combines TRBV28 with TRBJ1-5; 9 bases fit TRBD1. Germline V CDR1 and CDR2: MDHEN, SYDVKM. V was pared by 2 bases and J by 7 bases, with 12 bases of the junction left unmatched. This CDR3 has 17 amino acids. DNA of the CDR3: TGTGCCAGCAGTTTAGATCAGGGACAGGGAATTTTCCAGCCCCAGCATTTT. Its protein is CASSLDQGQGIFQPQHF.

The sample holds many counts of this clone. The chain joins TRBV3-1 to TRBJ1-2, with TRBD1 as a possible D gene (5 bases). Germline V CDR1 and CDR2: LGHDT, YNNKEL (reference sequence). The CDR3 is 17 amino acids. V was pared by 3 bases and J by 6 bases, with 23 bases between. In DNA form, the CDR3 reads TGTGCCAGCAGCCAGATTGGGACCCTGCCCGGGTTTAATGGCTACACCTTC. Translation gives CASSQIGTLPGFNGYTF.

The sample holds many counts of this clone. The chain joins TRBV19 to TRBJ2-1; the D is unclear. Germline V CDR1 and CDR2: LNHDA, SQIVND (reference sequence). V was trimmed by 4 bases and J by 5 bases, leaving 9 bases between them. CDR3 length: 13 residues. CDR3 sequence: CASSRASNNEQFF. The CDR3 coding sequence is TGTGCCAGTAGTAGGGCTTCAAACAATGAGCAGTTCTTC.

This clone was seen ten or more times. This rearrangement joins TRBV20-1 to TRBJ2-7; D tentatively fits TRBD1 or TRBD2 (5 bases each). Trimming shortened V by 0 bases and J by 1 base, and 13 bases separated the two germline ends. Germline CDR1 is DFQATT and CDR2 is SNEGSKA (reference sequence). This CDR3 contains 15 residues. The CDR3 nucleotides read TGCAGTGCTAGAGATCTAGCAGGGCCGTCCTACGAGCAGTACTTC. The encoded protein is CSARDLAGPSYEQYF.

By proportion, this clone is medium-sized. V and J are TRBV12-3 or TRBV12-4 and TRBJ2-3; possible D gene TRBD2, 6 bases. The V and J ends lost 6 bases and 4 bases respectively, with 14 bases between them. This CDR3 region has 14 residues. For the CDR3, the DNA is TGTGCCAGCAGCCAGGGAGGACGGGCAGATACGCAGTATTTT. Amino acid sequence: CASSQGGRADTQYF.

As to this clone: A much larger clone sits a single nucleotide away, making a read error possible. The rearrangement links TRBV10-3 to TRBJ2-3; D not resolved. This CDR3 is built from 13 residues. Germline V gene data show CDR1 as ENHRY and CDR2 as SYGVKD. Trimming cost V 6 bases and J 3 bases, with 10 bases left between them. DNA of the CDR3: TGTGCCATCAGCTTACACAGAACAGATACGCAGTATTTT. Protein sequence: CAISLHRTDTQYF.

This clone was detected many times. The rearrangement links TRBV12-3 or TRBV12-4 to TRBJ2-2, with D possibly matching TRBD1 (6 bases). The CDR3 consists of 15 residues. The V end was cut by 3 bases, the J end by 2 bases, with 10 bases between. The CDR3 is CASSLRGSNTGELFF. DNA for the CDR3: TGTGCCAGCAGTTTGAGGGGGAGTAACACCGGGGAGCTGTTTTTT.

This clone was found many times. The chain employs TRBV19 and TRBJ1-2; perhaps TRBD1 as D (6 bases). The V gene lost 1 base and the J gene lost 2 bases, with 11 bases spanning the gap. The CDR3 runs to 15 residues. Germline-derived CDR1 and CDR2 are LNHDA and SQIVND (reference sequence). CDR3 DNA: TGTGCCAGTAGTATAGTCCAGGGGAGAAACTATGGCTACACCTTC. The encoded protein is CASSIVQGRNYGYTF.

In its sample, this clone was seen many times. The chain carries TRBV7-9 and TRBJ1-1; D unclear. V lost 5 bases and J 1 base, leaving 14 bases between the germline ends. CDR1 SEHNR and CDR2 FQNEAQ come from the germline V gene (reference sequence). This CDR3 region has 15 residues. CDR3 amino acids: CASSPGFLTNTEAFF. CDR3 DNA: TGTGCCAGCAGCCCGGGTTTTTTAACGAACACTGAAGCTTTCTTT.

This clone was counted ten times or more. This chain uses TRBV20-1 with TRBJ2-3, with D maybe TRBD2 (6 bases). The CDR3 has 13 residues. Per germline, CDR1 DFQATT and CDR2 SNEGSKA (reference sequence). CDR3 sequence: CSRRAMSTDTQYF. The CDR3 DNA is TGCAGCCGGAGGGCCATGAGCACAGATACGCAGTATTTT.

In its sample, this clone was seen many times. The junction departs from the called germline gene at one end, perhaps through a read error. The same CDR3 is also encoded by other DNA sequences in this sample. The J gene is TRBJ1-6, the V gene TRBV7-3; 11 bases match TRBD1. This CDR3 comprises 18 residues. Germline CDR1 reads SGHTA; CDR2 reads FQGTGA. The CDR3 sequence is CASSLQSAGTGGNSPLHF. Here the CDR3 DNA reads TGTGCCAGCAGCTTACAAAGCGCCGGGACAGGGGGAAATTCGCCCCTCCACTTT.

This clone showed up many times. The CDR3 DNA reads as TGCGCCAGCAGCTTCGATCATACCGGGGACAGGGGGATTCAGCCCCAGCATTTT. It translates to CASSFDHTGDRGIQPQHF. The gene calls are TRBV5-1 and TRBJ1-5; 11 positions match TRBD1. The germline gives CDR1 SGHRS, CDR2 YFSETQ. J lost 6 bases, V lost 2 bases, and 13 bases had no gene match. This CDR3 has 18 residues.

This clone has at least ten counts. J is TRBJ1-1 and V is TRBV28; no firm D call. This CDR3 region has 14 residues. V lost 2 bases and J 1 base, leaving 8 bases between the germline ends. The germline CDR1 and CDR2 sequences are MDHEN and SYDVKM. The DNA of the CDR3 is TGTGCCAGCAGTTTAGATTCCGGGAACACTGAAGCTTTCTTT. It yields the protein CASSLDSGNTEAFF.

V and J are TRBV18 and TRBJ2-7; D is perhaps TRBD1 or TRBD2 (6 bases each). The CDR3 spans 14 residues. The V and J ends lost 2 bases and 6 bases respectively, with 14 bases between them. CDR1 is KGHSH and CDR2 is LQKENI in the germline V gene. CDR3 nucleotides: TGTGCCAGCTCACCATATGCAGGGGAGGCCGAGCAGTACTTC. Translated: CASSPYAGEAEQYF.

This clone was recorded at least ten times. This may come from a read error, since a much larger clone is one base off. The V call is TRBV12-3 or TRBV12-4, the J call TRBJ2-2; D is perhaps TRBD2 (6 bases). The CDR3 has 13 residues. CDR3 amino acids: CASYWRDGGELLF. In DNA, the CDR3 is TGTGCCAGCTATTGGAGGGATGGCGGGGAGCTGCTTTTT.

This clone was detected ten times or more. The chain combines TRBV7-6 with TRBJ2-1, with 8 bases lining up with TRBD2. The germline gives CDR1 SGHVS, CDR2 FNYEAQ. The CDR3 loop spans 14 amino acids. J gave up 3 bases and V 4 bases, and 2 bases lay outside the gene matches. CDR3 amino acids: CASSSAGGYNEQFF. CDR3 coding DNA: TGTGCCAGCAGCTCGGCGGGAGGCTACAATGAGCAGTTCTTC.

This clone was detected only a few times. This chain joins TRBV6-2 or TRBV6-3 and TRBJ2-7, with 7 bases matching TRBD2. Trimming at V came to 5 bases and at J to 6 bases, leaving 10 bases not matched to a gene. This CDR3 has 14 amino acids. From germline, CDR1 is MNHEY and CDR2 SVGEGT. The CDR3 bases are TGTGCCAGCAGTCAGGAGACGACTAGCTCCGAGCAGTACTTC. Its protein is CASSQETTSSEQYF.

This clone was observed at least ten times. The V gene is TRBV15, the J gene TRBJ2-1; TRBD2 aligns across 7 bases. The ends lost 3 bases at V and 10 bases at J; junction bases unmatched: 3. The CDR3 runs 12 residues. Germline assignment: CDR1 LNHNV and CDR2 YYDKDF (reference sequence). The CDR3 coding sequence is TGTGCCACCAGCAGCGTGGGAGGGGAGCAGTTCTTC. It translates to CATSSVGGEQFF.

Concerning this clone: The junction shows a germline mismatch at one end, possibly a read error. The V gene is TRBV14, the J gene TRBJ2-1, with D possibly being TRBD1 or TRBD2 (6 bases each). CDR1 and CDR2 (germline): SGHDN, FVKESK. CDR3 size: 11 residues. In DNA, the CDR3 is TGTGCCAGCATCCAAGGGGGGAGGCAGTTCTTC. This codes for CASIQGGRQFF.

As to this clone: Since a much larger clone is just one base distant, this may be a read error. V and J are TRBV6-2 or TRBV6-3 and TRBJ2-4; 7 positions agree with TRBD2. This CDR3 contains 15 residues. J lost 8 bases, V lost 0 bases, and 7 bases had no gene match. Germline V CDR1 and CDR2: MNHEY, SVGEGT. CDR3 DNA sequence: TGTGCCAGCAGTTACTCGGGCGGGAGTTCGGACATTCAGTACTTC. This gives the protein CASSYSGGSSDIQYF.

This clone is medium-sized by share. The chain combines TRBV28 with TRBJ1-2, with 8 bases matching TRBD1. The CDR3 contains 14 residues. With 6 bases clipped from V and 6 bases from J, the junction kept 9 bases outside the gene matches. Germline V gene data show CDR1 as MDHEN and CDR2 as SYDVKM. The CDR3 DNA is TGTGCCAGCAGCAGACGTGTGACAGGGGATGGCTACACCTTC. Translating it yields CASSRRVTGDGYTF.